This TCR beta chain was recorded in a study of blood T cell repertoires in COVID-19. Study-wide background: Material from acute and convalescent COVID-19 was sourced from the United States, Italy and Spain. The cDNA or gDNA used as material had been derived from T cells, B-cell-depleted T cells, or PBMCs.

As processed by the authors: For nucleated cells, counts were estimated from reference gene primer amplification. The method was immunoSEQ multiplex PCR; TCRdb's version includes in-frame clones alone and lacks a portion of them. V, J and clone size are those of that table, while D and trimming were read from the DNA. The table lists 140,000 to 150,000 clones, 80% of them singletons. With 6 bases clipped from V and 5 bases from J, the junction kept 5 bases outside the gene matches. The germline V gene encodes CDR1 SEHNR and CDR2 FQNEAQ (reference sequence). The CDR3 runs to 15 residues. The J gene is TRBJ2-1, the V gene TRBV7-9; TRBD2 matches 12 bases. Sequencing was performed on peripheral blood. This clonotype was sampled from a woman aged 50 to 60 with acute or convalescent COVID-19. This CDR3 is CASRLSSGGDNEQFF. CDR3 nucleotide sequence: TGTGCCAGCAGGCTCTCTAGCGGGGGGGACAATGAGCAGTTCTTC.